This TCR beta chain was recovered during a study of OX40 agonist ivuxolimab in advanced cancers. Findings of the study overall: Certain nonresponders likewise exhibited a low normalized T-cell clonal expansion.

Regarding this clone: The antigen remains undetermined.

Sequenced by immunoSEQ multiplex PCR; TCRdb stores in-frame clones only, minus some. In the table there are about 70,000 clones, 80% to 90% of which are singletons. The clonotype was recovered from an adult with an advanced solid tumor such as melanoma, head and neck, liver or kidney cancer. This material consisted of CD4+ or CD8+ T cells sorted from blood, taken in a trial of the OX40 agonist ivuxolimab.

The CDR3 bases are TGTGCCAGCACCCTCCCTCGCCGACAGAGCTATGGCTACACCTTC. Translation: CASTLPRRQSYGYTF. The chain is built from TRBV28 and TRBJ1-2; maybe TRBD1 (5 bases). This CDR3 spans 15 amino acids. Per the germline V gene, CDR1 is MDHEN and CDR2 is SYDVKM. V was shortened by 7 bases and J by 4 bases, with 19 bases between the two germline ends.